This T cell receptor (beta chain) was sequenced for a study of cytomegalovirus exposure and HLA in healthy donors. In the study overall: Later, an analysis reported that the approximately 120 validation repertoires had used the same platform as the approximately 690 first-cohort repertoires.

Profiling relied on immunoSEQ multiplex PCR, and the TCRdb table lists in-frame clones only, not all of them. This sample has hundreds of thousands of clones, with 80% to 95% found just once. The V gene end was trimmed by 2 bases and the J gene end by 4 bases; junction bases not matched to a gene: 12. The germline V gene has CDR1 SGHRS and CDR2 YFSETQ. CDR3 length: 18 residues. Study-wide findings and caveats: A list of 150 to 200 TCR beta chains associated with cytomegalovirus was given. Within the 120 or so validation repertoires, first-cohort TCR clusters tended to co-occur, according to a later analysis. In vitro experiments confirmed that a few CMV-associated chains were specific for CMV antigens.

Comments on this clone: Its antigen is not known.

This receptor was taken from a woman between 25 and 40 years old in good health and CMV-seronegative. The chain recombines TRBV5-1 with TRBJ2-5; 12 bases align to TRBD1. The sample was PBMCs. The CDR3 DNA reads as TGCGCCAGCAGCTTACTTGGTCCGGGACAGGGGGCGATAGAGACCCAGTACTTC. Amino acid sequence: CASSLLGPGQGAIETQYF.